The 2 T cell receptor beta chains reported below all come from one sample, sequenced in a study of cytomegalovirus exposure and HLA in healthy donors. The PCR employed 60 Vbeta primers together with 13 Jbeta primers. The repertoire was sequenced with immunoSEQ multiplex PCR; TCRdb's copy has only in-frame clones and lacks some. The top ten hold about 1.6% of the sample, which has around 180,000 clones, over 60% seen once. The sample consisted of PBMCs. The receptors here all came from a girl aged 10-17 years in good health and CMV-seronegative.

The chain recombines TRBV7-8 with TRBJ2-2; D remains ambiguous. V lost 7 bases and J lost 2, with 14 bases in between. Germline assignment: CDR1 SGHVS and CDR2 FQNEAQ. The CDR3 spans 15 residues. The CDR3 bases are TGTGCCAGCATCCTTAGACGACTTAACACCGGGGAGCTGTTTTTT. Its protein is CASILRRLNTGELFF.

This clone has only one observation. The gene calls are TRBV29-1 and TRBJ1-1, with D unresolved. The ends were cut back, 2 bases at V and 3 bases at J, with 4 bases in the middle. This CDR3 contains 11 residues. Per the germline V gene, CDR1 is SQVTM and CDR2 is ANQGSEA. As DNA, the CDR3 is TGCAGCGTTGAATCTTACACTGAAGCTTTCTTT. Protein: CSVESYTEAFF.